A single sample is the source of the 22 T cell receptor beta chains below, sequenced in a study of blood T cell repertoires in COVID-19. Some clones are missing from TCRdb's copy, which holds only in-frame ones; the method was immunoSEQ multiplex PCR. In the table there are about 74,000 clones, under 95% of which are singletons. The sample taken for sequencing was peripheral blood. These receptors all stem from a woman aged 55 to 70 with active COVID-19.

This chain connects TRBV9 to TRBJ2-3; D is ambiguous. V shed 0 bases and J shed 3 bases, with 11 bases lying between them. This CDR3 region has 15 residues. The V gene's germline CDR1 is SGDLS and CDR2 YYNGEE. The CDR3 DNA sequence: TGTGCCAGCAGCGTAGGGAGAACGGTTACAGATACGCAGTATTTT. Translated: CASSVGRTVTDTQYF.

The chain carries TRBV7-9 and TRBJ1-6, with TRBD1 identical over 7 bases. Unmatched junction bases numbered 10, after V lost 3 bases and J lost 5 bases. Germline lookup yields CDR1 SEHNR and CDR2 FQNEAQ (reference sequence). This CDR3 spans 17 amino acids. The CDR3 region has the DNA TGTGCCAGCAGCTTTGGACAGGCCTTCCCCGATAATTCACCCCTCCACTTT. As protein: CASSFGQAFPDNSPLHF.

CDR3 amino acids: CASSNRQMMNTEAFF. CDR3 DNA: TGCGCCAGCAGCAACCGACAGATGATGAACACTGAAGCTTTCTTT. The V and J genes are TRBV5-1 and TRBJ1-1; possible D gene TRBD1, 5 bases. V lost 4 bases and J lost 0, with 13 bases in between. CDR3 length equals 15 residues. CDR1 is SGHRS and CDR2 is YFSETQ in the germline V gene.

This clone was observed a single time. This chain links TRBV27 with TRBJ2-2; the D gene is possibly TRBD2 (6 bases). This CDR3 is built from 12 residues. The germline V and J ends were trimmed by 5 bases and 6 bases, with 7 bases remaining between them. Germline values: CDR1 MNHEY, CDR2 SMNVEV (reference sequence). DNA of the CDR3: TGTGCCAGCAGTACGGGAGCCGGGGAGCTGTTTTTT. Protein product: CASSTGAGELFF.

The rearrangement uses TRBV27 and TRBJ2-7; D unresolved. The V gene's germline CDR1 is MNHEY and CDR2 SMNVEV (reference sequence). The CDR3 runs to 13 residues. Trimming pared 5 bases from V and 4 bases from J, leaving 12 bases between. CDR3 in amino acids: CASSPQVNYEQYF. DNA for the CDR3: TGTGCCAGCAGTCCCCAGGTAAATTACGAGCAGTACTTC.

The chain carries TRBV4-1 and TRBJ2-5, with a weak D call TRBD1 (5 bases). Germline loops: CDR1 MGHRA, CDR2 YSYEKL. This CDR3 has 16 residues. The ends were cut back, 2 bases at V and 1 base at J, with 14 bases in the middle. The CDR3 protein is CASSQRPAQGQETQYF. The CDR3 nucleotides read TGCGCCAGCAGCCAACGGCCCGCGCAGGGCCAAGAGACCCAGTACTTC.

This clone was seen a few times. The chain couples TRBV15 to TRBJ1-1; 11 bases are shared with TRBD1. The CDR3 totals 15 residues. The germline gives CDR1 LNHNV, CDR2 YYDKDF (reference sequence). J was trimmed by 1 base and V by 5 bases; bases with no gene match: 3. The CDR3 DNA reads TGTGCCACCAGCGGGGGGACAGGGGGGAACACTGAAGCTTTCTTT. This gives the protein CATSGGTGGNTEAFF.

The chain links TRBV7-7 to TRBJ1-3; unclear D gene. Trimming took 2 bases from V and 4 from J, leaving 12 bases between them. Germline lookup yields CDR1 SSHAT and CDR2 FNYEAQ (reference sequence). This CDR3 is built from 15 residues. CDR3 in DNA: TGTGCCAGCAGCTTAAATCCTCTGGCCGGAAACACCATATATTTT. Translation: CASSLNPLAGNTIYF.

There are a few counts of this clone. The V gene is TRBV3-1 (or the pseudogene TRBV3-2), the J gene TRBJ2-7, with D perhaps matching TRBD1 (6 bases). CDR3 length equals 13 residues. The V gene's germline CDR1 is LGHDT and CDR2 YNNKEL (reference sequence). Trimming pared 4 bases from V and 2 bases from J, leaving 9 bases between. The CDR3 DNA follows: TGTGCCAGCAGCCGCACAGGGCCCTACGAGCAGTACTTC. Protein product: CASSRTGPYEQYF.

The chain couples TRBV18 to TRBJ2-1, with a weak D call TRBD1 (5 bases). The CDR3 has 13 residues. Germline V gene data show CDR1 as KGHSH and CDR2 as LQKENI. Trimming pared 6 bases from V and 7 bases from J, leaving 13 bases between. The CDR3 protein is CASSRIQGNEQFF. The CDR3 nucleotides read TGTGCCAGCTCTCGCATCCAGGGAAATGAGCAGTTCTTC.

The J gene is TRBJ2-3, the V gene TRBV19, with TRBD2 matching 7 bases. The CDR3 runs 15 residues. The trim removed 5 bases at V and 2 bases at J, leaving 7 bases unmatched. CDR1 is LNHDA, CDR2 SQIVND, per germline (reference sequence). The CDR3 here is CASSSSGTFTDTQYF. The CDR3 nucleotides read TGTGCCAGTAGTTCTAGCGGTACCTTCACAGATACGCAGTATTTT.

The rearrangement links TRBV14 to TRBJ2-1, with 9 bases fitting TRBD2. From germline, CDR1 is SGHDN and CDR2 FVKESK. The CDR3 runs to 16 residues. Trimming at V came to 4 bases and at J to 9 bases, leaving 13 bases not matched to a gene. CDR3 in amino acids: CASSRLRAGGPFEQFF. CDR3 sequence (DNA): TGTGCCAGCAGCCGACTTCGGGCGGGAGGGCCATTTGAGCAGTTCTTC. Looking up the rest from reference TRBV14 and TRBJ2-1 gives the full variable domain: EAGVTQFPSHSVIEKGQTVTLRCDPISGHDNLYWYRRVMGKEIKFLLHFVKESKQDESGMPNNRFLAERTGGTYSTLKVQPAELEDSGVYFCASSRLRAGGPFEQFFGPGTRLTVL.

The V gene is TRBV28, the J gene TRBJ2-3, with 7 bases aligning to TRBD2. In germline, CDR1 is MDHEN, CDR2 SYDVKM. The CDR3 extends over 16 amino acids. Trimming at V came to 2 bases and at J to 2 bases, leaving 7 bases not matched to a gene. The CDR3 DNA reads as TGTGCCAGCAGTTTAGCTAGCGGAGGATTCACAGATACGCAGTATTTT. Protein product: CASSLASGGFTDTQYF.

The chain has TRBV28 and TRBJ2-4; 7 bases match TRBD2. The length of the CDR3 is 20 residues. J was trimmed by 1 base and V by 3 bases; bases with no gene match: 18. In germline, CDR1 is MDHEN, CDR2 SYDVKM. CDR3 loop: CASSFQVAGARSGAKNIQYF. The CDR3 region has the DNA TGTGCCAGCAGTTTTCAGGTCGCGGGTGCCCGTAGCGGGGCCAAAAACATTCAGTACTTC.

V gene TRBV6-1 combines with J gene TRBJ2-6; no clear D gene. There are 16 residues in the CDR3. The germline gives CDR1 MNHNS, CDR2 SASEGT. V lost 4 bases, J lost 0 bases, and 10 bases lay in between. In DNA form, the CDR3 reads TGTGCCAGCAGTGGTTTCATGAGCTCTGGGGCCAACGTCCTGACTTTC. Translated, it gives CASSGFMSSGANVLTF.

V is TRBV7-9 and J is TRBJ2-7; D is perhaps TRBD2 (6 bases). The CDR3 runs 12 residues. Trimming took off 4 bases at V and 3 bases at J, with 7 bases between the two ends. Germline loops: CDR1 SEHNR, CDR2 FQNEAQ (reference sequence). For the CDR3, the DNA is TGTGCCAGCAGCTCGGACTACTACGAGCAGTACTTC. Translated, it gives CASSSDYYEQYF.

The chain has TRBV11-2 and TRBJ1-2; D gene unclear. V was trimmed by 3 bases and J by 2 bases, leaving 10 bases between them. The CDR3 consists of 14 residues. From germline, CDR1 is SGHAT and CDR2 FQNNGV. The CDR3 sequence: CASSLFTRNYGYTF. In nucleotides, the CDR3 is TGTGCCAGCAGCTTGTTTACAAGAAACTATGGCTACACCTTC.

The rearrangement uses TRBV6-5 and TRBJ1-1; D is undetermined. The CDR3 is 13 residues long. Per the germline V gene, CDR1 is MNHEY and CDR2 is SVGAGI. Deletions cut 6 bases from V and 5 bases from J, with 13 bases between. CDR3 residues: CASSPPGETEAFF. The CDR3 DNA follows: TGTGCCAGCAGCCCCCCCGGGGAAACTGAAGCTTTCTTT.

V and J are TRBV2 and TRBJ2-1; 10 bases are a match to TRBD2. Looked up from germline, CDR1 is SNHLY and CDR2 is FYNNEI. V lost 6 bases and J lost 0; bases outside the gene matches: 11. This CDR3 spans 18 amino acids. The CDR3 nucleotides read TGTGCCAGCAGGAAGCGGGAGGGCCTGAAAAGCTCCTACAATGAGCAGTTCTTC. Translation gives CASRKREGLKSSYNEQFF.

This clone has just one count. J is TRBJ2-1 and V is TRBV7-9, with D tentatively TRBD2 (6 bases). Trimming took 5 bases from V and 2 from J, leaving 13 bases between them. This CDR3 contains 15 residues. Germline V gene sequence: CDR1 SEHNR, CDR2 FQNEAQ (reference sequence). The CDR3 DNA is TGTGCCAGCAGCGGGGGGACGACCGCCTACAATGAGCAGTTCTTC. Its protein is CASSGGTTAYNEQFF.

The CDR3 nucleotides are TGTGCCATCAGTCAGGGACTAGCGGGAGGATCCTACAATGAGCAGTTCTTC. Translation gives CAISQGLAGGSYNEQFF. The gene calls are TRBV10-3 and TRBJ2-1, with 15 bases identical to TRBD2. After removal of 5 bases from V and 1 base from J, the junction contained 3 bases not matched to a gene. This CDR3 spans 17 amino acids. CDR1 ENHRY and CDR2 SYGVKD come from the germline V gene.

DNA for the CDR3: TGCGCCAGCAGCTTGAACGGCGGGACTAGCGGCCAAGAGACCCAGTACTTC. Amino acid sequence: CASSLNGGTSGQETQYF. This chain connects TRBV5-1 to TRBJ2-5, with 11 bases aligning to TRBD2. V was pared by 1 base and J by 1 base, with 6 bases of the junction left unmatched. The CDR3 has 17 residues. Per germline, CDR1 SGHRS and CDR2 YFSETQ.